This T cell receptor (beta chain) was sequenced for a study of OX40 agonist ivuxolimab in advanced cancers. As for the study in general: Ivuxolimab is an agonistic anti-OX40 (CD134) antibody, and patients were treated with it. Whole-study findings and limits: CD4+ and CD8+ blood T cells expanded clonally by week 6 at 0.1 to 3.0 mg/kg.

Clones were sequenced by immunoSEQ multiplex PCR, and TCRdb holds only the in-frame ones, with some missing. The data show roughly 40,000 clones, more than 80% seen once. Peripheral blood came from all dose cohorts at three timepoints. On this clone itself: The antigen remains undetermined.

Trimming stripped 3 bases from V and 7 bases from J, with 7 bases between. The CDR3 contains 11 residues. Germline CDR1 and CDR2: DFQATT and SNEGSKA (reference sequence). The sequence came from an adult with an advanced solid tumor such as melanoma, head and neck, liver or kidney cancer. J is TRBJ2-1 and V is TRBV20-1; D gene unclear. The sample consisted of CD4+ or CD8+ T cells sorted from blood, taken in a trial of the OX40 agonist ivuxolimab. The DNA of the CDR3 is TGCAGTGCTAGGGGTCTAAATGAGCAGTTCTTC. Translating it yields CSARGLNEQFF.